The sequence of this TCR beta chain was determined in a study of cytomegalovirus exposure and HLA in healthy donors. Findings of the study overall: Reportedly, diagnosis of cytomegalovirus status by the classifier showed high specificity and sensitivity.

Nominally healthy donors were sampled, though unrecorded immune exposures were likely. Germline V gene lookup returns CDR1 MDHEN and CDR2 SYDVKM. V lost 6 bases and J lost 10, with 18 bases in between. The CDR3 has 13 amino acids. Vbeta (60) and Jbeta (13) primers were used in the PCR. Clones were read by immunoSEQ multiplex PCR, and TCRdb kept only the in-frame ones, dropping some. The sample carries 150,000 to 200,000 clones, about three quarters recorded once. Points on this clone: Its target is unknown.

The rearrangement joins TRBV28 to TRBJ1-1; unclear D gene. This receptor was obtained from a man aged 18 to 29 in good health and CMV-seropositive. Material for sequencing was PBMCs. Here the CDR3 reads CASRPALVRRAFF. The CDR3 coding sequence is TGTGCCAGCAGACCCGCACTAGTCAGGAGAGCTTTCTTT.